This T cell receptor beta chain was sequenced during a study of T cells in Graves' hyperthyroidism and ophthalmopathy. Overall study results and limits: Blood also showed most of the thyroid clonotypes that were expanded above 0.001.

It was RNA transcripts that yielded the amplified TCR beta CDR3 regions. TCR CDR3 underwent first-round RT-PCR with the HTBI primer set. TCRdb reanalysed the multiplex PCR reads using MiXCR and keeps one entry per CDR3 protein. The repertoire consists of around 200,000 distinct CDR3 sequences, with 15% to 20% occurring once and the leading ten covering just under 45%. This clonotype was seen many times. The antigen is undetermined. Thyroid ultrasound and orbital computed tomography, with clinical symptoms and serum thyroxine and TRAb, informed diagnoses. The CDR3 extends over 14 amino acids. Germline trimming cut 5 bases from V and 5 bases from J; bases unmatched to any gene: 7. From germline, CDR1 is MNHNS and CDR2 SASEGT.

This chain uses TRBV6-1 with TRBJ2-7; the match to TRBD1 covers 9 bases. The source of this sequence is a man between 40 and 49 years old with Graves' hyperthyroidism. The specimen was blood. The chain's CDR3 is CASSPGHRGHEQYF. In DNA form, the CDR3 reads TGTGCCAGCAGTCCCGGTCACAGGGGGCACGAGCAGTACTTC.